The rows below give T cell receptor beta chains drawn from one sample of a study of regulatory T cells in long-lasting Graves disease. One entry per CDR3 protein, called by TCRdb with MiXCR from the multiplex PCR reads. The sample has roughly 560,000 distinct CDR3 sequences; 12% are singletons. The same specimen was also included in a second study, on T cells in Graves' hyperthyroidism and ophthalmopathy.

This material consisted of peripheral blood mononuclear cells (PBMCs), taken at new diagnosis, from a patient treated with antithyroid drugs. Receptors were obtained from a woman aged 30 to 39 with Graves disease. Each CDR3 is given with its conserved first and last residue. A D gene is named only where the DNA matches it firmly. For some rows the clone size is stated as once, few or many, or as a class when expanded; others skip it.

d_call: TRBD2; clone_size: NA; v_call: TRBV12-3/TRBV12-4; j_call: TRBJ2-1; cdr3_aa: CASSSRTSGSYEQFF; cdr3_nt: TGTGCCAGCAGTTCCAGGACTAGCGGGAGCTATGAGCAGTTCTTC
d_call: TRBD2; clone_size: many; v_call: TRBV3-1; j_call: TRBJ2-7; cdr3_aa: CASSQDLTLAGVEQYF; cdr3_nt: TGTGCCAGCAGCCAAGATCTAACACTAGCGGGAGTAGAGCAGTACTTC
d_call: NA; clone_size: few; v_call: TRBV15; j_call: TRBJ1-1; cdr3_aa: CATSPEENTEAFF; cdr3_nt: TGTGCCACCAGCCCAGAAGAGAACACTGAAGCTTTCTTT
d_call: NA; clone_size: many; v_call: TRBV5-5; j_call: TRBJ2-5; cdr3_aa: CASGSPGVQETQYF; cdr3_nt: TGTGCCAGCGGGTCCCCCGGAGTTCAAGAGACCCAGTACTTC
d_call: NA; clone_size: many; v_call: TRBV7-8; j_call: TRBJ1-1; cdr3_aa: CASSPSVAEAFF; cdr3_nt: TGTGCCAGCAGCCCATCCGTCGCGGAAGCTTTCTTT
d_call: TRBD1; clone_size: many; v_call: TRBV7-9; j_call: TRBJ2-3; cdr3_aa: CASFRDRDTDTQYF; cdr3_nt: TGTGCCAGCTTCCGGGACAGAGACACAGATACGCAGTATTTT
d_call: TRBD1; clone_size: many; v_call: TRBV29-1; j_call: TRBJ1-2; cdr3_aa: CSVRGQGAGANYGYTF; cdr3_nt: TGCAGCGTCCGAGGACAGGGGGCCGGGGCTAACTATGGCTACACCTTC
d_call: NA; clone_size: few; v_call: TRBV6-5; j_call: TRBJ1-1; cdr3_aa: CASSYPRGGTPEAFF; cdr3_nt: TGTGCCAGCAGTTACCCCCGAGGAGGGACCCCTGAAGCTTTCTTT
d_call: NA; clone_size: many; v_call: TRBV2; j_call: TRBJ1-1; cdr3_aa: CASDRSSWGTEAFF; cdr3_nt: TGTGCCAGTGACAGGAGCTCCTGGGGGACTGAAGCTTTCTTT
d_call: TRBD2; clone_size: few; v_call: TRBV4-1; j_call: TRBJ2-1; cdr3_aa: CASSQGTSGHFEQFF; cdr3_nt: TGCGCCAGCAGCCAAGGGACTAGCGGGCATTTTGAGCAGTTCTTC
d_call: NA; clone_size: NA; v_call: TRBV7-2; j_call: TRBJ2-1; cdr3_aa: CASSAGWVNEQFF; cdr3_nt: TGTGCCAGCAGCGCCGGCTGGGTAAATGAGCAGTTCTTC
d_call: NA; clone_size: many; v_call: TRBV2; j_call: TRBJ2-7; cdr3_aa: CASWRPGYEQYF; cdr3_nt: TGTGCCAGCTGGCGTCCCGGGTACGAGCAGTACTTC
d_call: NA; clone_size: NA; v_call: TRBV19; j_call: TRBJ1-1; cdr3_aa: CASRDLNTEAFF; cdr3_nt: TGTGCCAGTAGGGACCTGAACACTGAAGCTTTCTTT
d_call: TRBD1; clone_size: many; v_call: TRBV5-6; j_call: TRBJ1-1; cdr3_aa: CASSTTGGRTEAFF; cdr3_nt: TGTGCCAGCAGCACAACAGGGGGCAGGACTGAAGCTTTCTTT
d_call: TRBD1; clone_size: many; v_call: TRBV28; j_call: TRBJ1-1; cdr3_aa: CASRYNPGQGNTEAFF; cdr3_nt: TGTGCCAGCAGATACAACCCGGGACAGGGTAACACTGAAGCTTTCTTT
d_call: NA; clone_size: NA; v_call: TRBV27; j_call: TRBJ2-3; cdr3_aa: CASSFHHSGSTDTQYF; cdr3_nt: TGTGCCAGCAGTTTCCATCATAGCGGTAGCACAGATACGCAGTATTTT
d_call: NA; clone_size: NA; v_call: TRBV24-1; j_call: TRBJ2-1; cdr3_aa: CATSDFTTPRNEQFF; cdr3_nt: TGTGCCACCAGTGATTTTACAACCCCCCGGAATGAGCAGTTCTTC
d_call: TRBD1; clone_size: NA; v_call: TRBV7-9; j_call: TRBJ2-2; cdr3_aa: CASISRPGQGPGELFF; cdr3_nt: TGTGCCAGCATCTCGCGACCGGGACAGGGGCCCGGGGAGCTGTTTTTT
d_call: NA; clone_size: NA; v_call: TRBV7-2; j_call: TRBJ2-1; cdr3_aa: CASRPLGGTYNEQFF; cdr3_nt: TGTGCCAGCAGACCTCTCGGGGGAACCTACAATGAGCAGTTCTTC
d_call: NA; clone_size: once; v_call: TRBV30; j_call: TRBJ2-7; cdr3_aa: CAWSGNPGRESYEQYF; cdr3_nt: TGTGCCTGGAGTGGAAACCCGGGACGGGAGTCCTACGAGCAGTACTTC
d_call: NA; clone_size: NA; v_call: TRBV7-8; j_call: TRBJ2-1; cdr3_aa: CASSSRVYNEQFF; cdr3_nt: TGTGCCAGCAGCTCACGGGTATACAATGAGCAGTTCTTC
d_call: NA; clone_size: many; v_call: TRBV28; j_call: TRBJ1-2; cdr3_aa: CASSLSPYGYTF; cdr3_nt: TGTGCCAGCAGCTTATCACCCTATGGCTACACCTTC
d_call: NA; clone_size: NA; v_call: TRBV20-1; j_call: TRBJ1-1; cdr3_aa: CSAIFSGSYGTGDTEAFF; cdr3_nt: TGCAGTGCTATTTTCTCAGGTTCATACGGGACGGGGGACACTGAAGCTTTCTTT
d_call: TRBD2; clone_size: NA; v_call: TRBV11-2; j_call: TRBJ2-1; cdr3_aa: CASSPGLAVSRSYNEQFF; cdr3_nt: TGTGCCAGCAGCCCAGGACTAGCGGTAAGCCGCTCCTACAATGAGCAGTTCTTC